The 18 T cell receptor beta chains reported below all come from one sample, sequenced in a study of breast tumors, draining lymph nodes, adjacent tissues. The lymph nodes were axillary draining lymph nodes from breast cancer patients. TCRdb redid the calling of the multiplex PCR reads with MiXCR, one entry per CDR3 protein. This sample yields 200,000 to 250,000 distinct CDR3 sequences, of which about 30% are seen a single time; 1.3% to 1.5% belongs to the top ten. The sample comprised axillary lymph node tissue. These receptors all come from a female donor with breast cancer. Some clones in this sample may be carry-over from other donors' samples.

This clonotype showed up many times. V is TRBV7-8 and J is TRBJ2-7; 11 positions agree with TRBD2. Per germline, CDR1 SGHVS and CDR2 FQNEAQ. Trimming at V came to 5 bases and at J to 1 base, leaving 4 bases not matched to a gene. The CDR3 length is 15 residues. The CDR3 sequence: CASSTTSGGSYEQYF. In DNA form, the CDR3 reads TGTGCCAGCAGCACAACTAGCGGGGGTTCCTACGAGCAGTACTTC.

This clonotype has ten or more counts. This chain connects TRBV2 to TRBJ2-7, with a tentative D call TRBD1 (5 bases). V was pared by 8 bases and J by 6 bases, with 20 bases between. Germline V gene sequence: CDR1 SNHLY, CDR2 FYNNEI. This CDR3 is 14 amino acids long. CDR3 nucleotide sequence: TGTGCCAGCTGCCCGGCAGGGTTCGGCGGCGAGCAGTACTTC. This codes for CASCPAGFGGEQYF. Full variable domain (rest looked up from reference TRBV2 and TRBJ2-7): EPEVTQTPSHQVTQMGQEVILRCVPISNHLYFYWYRQILGQKVEFLVSFYNNEISEKSEIFDDQFSVERPDGSNFTLKIRSTKLEDSAMYFCASCPAGFGGEQYFGPGTRLTVT.

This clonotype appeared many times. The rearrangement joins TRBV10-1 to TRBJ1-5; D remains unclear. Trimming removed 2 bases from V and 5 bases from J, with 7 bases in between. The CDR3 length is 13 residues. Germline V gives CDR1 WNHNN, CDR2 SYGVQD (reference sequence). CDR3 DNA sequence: TGCGCCAGCAGTGAGGGGGTCCATCAGCCCCAGCATTTT. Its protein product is CASSEGVHQPQHF.

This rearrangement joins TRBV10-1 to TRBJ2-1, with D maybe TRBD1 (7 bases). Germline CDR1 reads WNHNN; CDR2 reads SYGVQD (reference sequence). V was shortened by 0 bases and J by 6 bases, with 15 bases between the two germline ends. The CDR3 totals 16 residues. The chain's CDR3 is CASSESGSGGPNEQFF. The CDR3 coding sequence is TGCGCCAGCAGTGAGTCGGGCTCAGGGGGGCCCAATGAGCAGTTCTTC.

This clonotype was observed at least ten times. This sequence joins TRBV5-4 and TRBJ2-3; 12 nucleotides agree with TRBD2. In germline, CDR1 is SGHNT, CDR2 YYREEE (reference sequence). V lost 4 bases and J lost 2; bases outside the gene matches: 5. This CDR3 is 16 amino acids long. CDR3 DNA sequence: TGTGCCAGCAGCAACGGACTAGCGGGGTACACAGATACGCAGTATTTT. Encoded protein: CASSNGLAGYTDTQYF.

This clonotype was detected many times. The CDR3 DNA reads as TGTGCCAGCAGCTCTAACCCGGGGGGCGGAAAGGATACGCAGTATTTT. As protein: CASSSNPGGGKDTQYF. V is TRBV7-3 and J is TRBJ2-3; D is possibly TRBD2 (7 bases). V was shortened by 4 bases and J by 6 bases, with 20 bases between the two germline ends. Per the germline V gene, CDR1 is SGHTA and CDR2 is FQGTGA. The CDR3 consists of 16 residues.

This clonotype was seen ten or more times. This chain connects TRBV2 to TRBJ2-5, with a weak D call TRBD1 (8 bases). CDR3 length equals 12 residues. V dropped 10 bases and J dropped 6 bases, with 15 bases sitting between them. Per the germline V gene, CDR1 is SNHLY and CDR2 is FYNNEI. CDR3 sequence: CATTGEGKTQYF. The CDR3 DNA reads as TGTGCCACGACAGGGGAGGGAAAGACCCAGTACTTC.

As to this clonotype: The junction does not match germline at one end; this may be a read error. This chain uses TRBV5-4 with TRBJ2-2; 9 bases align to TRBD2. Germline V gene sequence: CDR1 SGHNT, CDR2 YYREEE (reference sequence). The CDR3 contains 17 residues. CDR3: CAGSLKTSGLYTGELFF. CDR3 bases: TGTGCCGGCAGCTTGAAGACTAGCGGTTTGTACACCGGGGAGCTGTTTTTT.

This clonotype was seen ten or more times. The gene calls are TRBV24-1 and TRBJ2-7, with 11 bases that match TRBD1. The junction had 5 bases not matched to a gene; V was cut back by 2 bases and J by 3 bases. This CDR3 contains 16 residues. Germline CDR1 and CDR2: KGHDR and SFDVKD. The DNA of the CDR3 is TGTGCCACCAGTGATTCGAGGACAGGGGGCCTCTACGAGCAGTACTTC. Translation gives CATSDSRTGGLYEQYF.

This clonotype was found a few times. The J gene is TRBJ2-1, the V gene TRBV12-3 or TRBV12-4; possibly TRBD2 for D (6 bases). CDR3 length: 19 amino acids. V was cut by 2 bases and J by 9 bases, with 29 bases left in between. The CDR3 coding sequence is TGTGCCAGCAGTTTAAGGCTAGCGAATGTTTGGAGCACGCACAGTGAGCAGTTCTTC. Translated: CASSLRLANVWSTHSEQFF.

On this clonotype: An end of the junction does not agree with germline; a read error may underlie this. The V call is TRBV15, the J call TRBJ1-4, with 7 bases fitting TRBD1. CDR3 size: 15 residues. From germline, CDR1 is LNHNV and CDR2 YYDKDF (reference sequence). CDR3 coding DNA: TGTGCCACCAGCAGAGGCGGACAGGCTCGAGAAAGACTGTTTTTT. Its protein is CATSRGGQARERLFF.

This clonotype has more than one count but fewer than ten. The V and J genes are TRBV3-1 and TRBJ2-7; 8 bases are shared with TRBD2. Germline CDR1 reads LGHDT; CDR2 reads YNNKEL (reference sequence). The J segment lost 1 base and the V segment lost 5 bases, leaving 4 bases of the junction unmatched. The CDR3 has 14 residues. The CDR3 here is CASSAGGRSYEQYF. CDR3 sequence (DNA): TGTGCCAGCAGCGCGGGAGGTAGGTCCTACGAGCAGTACTTC.

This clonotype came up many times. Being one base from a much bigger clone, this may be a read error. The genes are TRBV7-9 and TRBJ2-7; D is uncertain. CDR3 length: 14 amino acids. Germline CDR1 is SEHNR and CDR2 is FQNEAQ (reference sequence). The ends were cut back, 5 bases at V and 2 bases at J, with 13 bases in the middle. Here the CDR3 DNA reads TGTGCCAGCAGCCTTTCCGGCGTACCCTACGAGCAGTACTTC. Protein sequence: CASSLSGVPYEQYF.

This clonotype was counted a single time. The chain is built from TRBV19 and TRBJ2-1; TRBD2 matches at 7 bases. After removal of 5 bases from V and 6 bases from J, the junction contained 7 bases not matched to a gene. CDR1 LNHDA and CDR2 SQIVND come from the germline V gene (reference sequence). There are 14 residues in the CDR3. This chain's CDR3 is CASSLSGKVNEQFF. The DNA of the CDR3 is TGTGCCAGTAGTTTAAGCGGGAAGGTCAATGAGCAGTTCTTC.

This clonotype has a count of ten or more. CDR3 loop: CATSRVSGREEQYF. The CDR3 DNA follows: TGTGCCACCTCCAGGGTTAGCGGGAGAGAAGAGCAGTACTTC. The rearrangement uses TRBV15 and TRBJ2-7, with 9 bases lining up with TRBD2. CDR3 length: 14 residues. J was trimmed by 7 bases and V by 8 bases; bases with no gene match: 12. CDR1 and CDR2 from the germline V gene are LNHNV and YYDKDF (reference sequence).

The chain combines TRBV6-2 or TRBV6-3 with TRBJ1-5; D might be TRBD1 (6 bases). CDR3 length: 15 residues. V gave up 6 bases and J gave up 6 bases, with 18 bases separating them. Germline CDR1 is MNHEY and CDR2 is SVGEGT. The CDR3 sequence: CASRPQGAGSQPQHF. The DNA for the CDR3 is TGTGCCAGCAGGCCACAGGGAGCGGGAAGTCAGCCCCAGCATTTT.

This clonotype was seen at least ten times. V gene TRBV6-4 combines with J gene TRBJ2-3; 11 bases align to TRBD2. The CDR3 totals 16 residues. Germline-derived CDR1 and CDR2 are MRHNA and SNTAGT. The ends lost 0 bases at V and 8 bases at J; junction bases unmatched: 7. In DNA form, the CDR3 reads TGTGCCAGCAGTGACTCGGGACTAGCGGCACGAGGTACGCAGTATTTT. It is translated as CASSDSGLAARGTQYF.

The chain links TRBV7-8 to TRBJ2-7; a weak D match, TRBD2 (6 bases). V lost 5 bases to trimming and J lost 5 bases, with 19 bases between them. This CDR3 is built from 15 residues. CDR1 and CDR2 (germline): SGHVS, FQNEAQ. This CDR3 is CASSGEVEGGDEQYF. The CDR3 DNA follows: TGTGCCAGCAGCGGAGAGGTGGAGGGAGGTGACGAGCAGTACTTC.